The 32 T cell receptor beta chains reported below all come from one sample, sequenced in a study of beta chain features in type 1 diabetes. All of the isolated RNA was reverse transcribed, so expressed TCRB transcripts were sequenced. Sequencing used immunoSEQ multiplex PCR; TCRdb keeps in-frame clones, though not all of them. The table records just over 600,000 clones, around 16% of them present only once. The material sequenced was naive CD4+ T cells from blood. These TCRs come from a man younger than 35 in good health.

This chain links TRBV9 with TRBJ2-3; no firm D call. V was clipped by 4 bases and J by 6 bases, with 12 bases between them. CDR1 is SGDLS and CDR2 is YYNGEE in the germline V gene. This CDR3 region has 13 residues. The DNA of the CDR3 is TGTGCCAGCAGCTTCCACTTGGGGGATACGCAGTATTTT. The encoded protein is CASSFHLGDTQYF.

This clone was counted a few times. V is TRBV27 and J is TRBJ1-4, with a possible D match to TRBD1 (6 bases). V was trimmed by 5 bases and J by 3 bases, leaving 13 bases between them. The CDR3 spans 15 residues. Germline loops: CDR1 MNHEY, CDR2 SMNVEV (reference sequence). The CDR3 sequence: CASSRREGANEKLFF. In nucleotides, the CDR3 is TGTGCCAGCAGTCGCCGAGAGGGGGCTAATGAAAAACTGTTTTTT. Drawing the rest from reference TRBV27 and TRBJ1-4, the complete variable domain is EAQVTQNPRYLITVTGKKLTVTCSQNMNHEYMSWYRQDPGLGLRQIYYSMNVEVTDKGDVPEGYKVSRKEKRNFPLILESPSPNQTSLYFCASSRREGANEKLFFGSGTQLSVL.

This clone has just one count. This chain links TRBV5-6 with TRBJ1-5; D remains unclear. The ends were cut back, 3 bases at V and 9 bases at J, with 16 bases in the middle. Per the germline V gene, CDR1 is SGHDT and CDR2 is YYEEEE. The CDR3 is made up of 14 amino acids. The CDR3 DNA reads as TGTGCCAGCAGCTACGGACCAGATAAGGGGCCCCAGCATTTT. Translation: CASSYGPDKGPQHF. The entire variable domain, with the rest obtained from reference TRBV5-6 and TRBJ1-5, is as follows: DAGVTQSPTHLIKTRGQQVTLRCSPKSGHDTVSWYQQALGQGPQFIFQYYEEEERQRGNFPDRFSGHQFPNYSSELNVNALLLGDSALYLCASSYGPDKGPQHFGDGTRLSIL.

This clone turned up a few times. The genes are TRBV4-1 and TRBJ1-2; 7 bases map to TRBD1. CDR1 MGHRA and CDR2 YSYEKL come from the germline V gene. Unmatched junction bases numbered 18, after V lost 0 bases and J lost 5 bases. The CDR3 has 19 amino acids. Here the CDR3 DNA reads TGCGCCAGCAGCCAAGAGAGTATTGGCCACAGGGGTTTGTCGTATGGCTACACCTTC. Translation gives CASSQESIGHRGLSYGYTF.

There are a few counts of this clone. The J gene is TRBJ1-2, the V gene TRBV28; 10 nucleotides align to TRBD1. The germline CDR1 and CDR2 sequences are MDHEN and SYDVKM. This CDR3 is 14 amino acids long. V was clipped by 5 bases and J by 1 base; unmatched bases: 1. This chain's CDR3 is CASSRDRGNYGYTF. The CDR3 DNA is TGTGCCAGCAGTCGGGACAGGGGTAACTATGGCTACACCTTC.

The gene calls are TRBV5-1 and TRBJ2-5; D gene uncertain. The length of the CDR3 is 15 residues. CDR1 SGHRS and CDR2 YFSETQ come from the germline V gene. V was clipped by 0 bases and J by 5 bases, with 14 bases between them. Here the CDR3 reads CASSLGDGELETQYF. The CDR3 DNA follows: TGCGCCAGCAGCTTGGGCGACGGTGAGTTGGAGACCCAGTACTTC.

This clone turned up a few times. The chain is built from TRBV5-6 and TRBJ2-7; maybe TRBD2 (6 bases). There are 13 residues in the CDR3. In germline, CDR1 is SGHDT, CDR2 YYEEEE. V dropped 2 bases and J dropped 5 bases, with 11 bases sitting between them. The CDR3 loop is CASSFTGSHEQYF. In DNA form, the CDR3 reads TGTGCCAGCAGCTTCACCGGGAGCCACGAGCAGTACTTC.

V is TRBV2 and J is TRBJ1-4, with D perhaps TRBD1 (5 bases). The CDR3 is 14 residues long. The V gene lost 4 bases and the J gene lost 8 bases, with 14 bases spanning the gap. Germline-derived CDR1 and CDR2 are SNHLY and FYNNEI. The CDR3 loop is CASSAWQGGEKLFF. CDR3 nucleotides: TGTGCCAGCAGTGCTTGGCAGGGTGGCGAAAAACTGTTTTTT.

The sample holds a few counts of this clone. V usage is TRBV25-1 and J usage is TRBJ1-5, with D maybe TRBD1 (5 bases). Germline-derived CDR1 and CDR2 are MGHDK and SYGVNS. V was trimmed by 4 bases and J by 0 bases, leaving 16 bases between them. This CDR3 is built from 17 residues. The CDR3 is CASSASGWDFSNQPQHF. CDR3 coding DNA: TGTGCCAGCAGTGCCTCGGGGTGGGACTTTAGCAATCAGCCCCAGCATTTT.

This clone was counted a few times. The CDR3 DNA sequence: TGTGCCAGCAGCTTAACCAGGAGGGGAGATGGCTACACCTTC. Translation: CASSLTRRGDGYTF. The rearrangement links TRBV7-3 to TRBJ1-2, with a tentative D call TRBD1 (5 bases). Germline loops: CDR1 SGHTA, CDR2 FQGTGA. V lost 0 bases to trimming and J lost 6 bases, with 11 bases between them. The CDR3 covers 14 residues.

This rearrangement joins TRBV5-4 to TRBJ1-1; D is undetermined. The CDR3 sequence is 12 residues long. The germline gives CDR1 SGHNT, CDR2 YYREEE (reference sequence). V dropped 0 bases and J dropped 6 bases, with 6 bases sitting between them. CDR3 region: CASSLVASEAFF. The CDR3 DNA sequence: TGTGCCAGCAGCTTGGTGGCTTCTGAAGCTTTCTTT.

The V gene is TRBV7-9, the J gene TRBJ1-2, with D uncertain. The CDR3 has 16 residues. Per the germline V gene, CDR1 is SEHNR and CDR2 is FQNEAQ (reference sequence). V was clipped by 4 bases and J by 2 bases, with 17 bases between them. The CDR3 reads CASSYTGGGFNYGYTF. The CDR3 bases are TGTGCCAGCAGCTATACCGGCGGCGGGTTCAACTATGGCTACACCTTC.

The gene calls are TRBV19 and TRBJ2-2, with TRBD1 as a possible D gene (6 bases). In germline, CDR1 is LNHDA, CDR2 SQIVND (reference sequence). Trimming cost V 10 bases and J 1 base, with 13 bases left between them. CDR3 length: 14 residues. The CDR3 DNA sequence: TGTGCCACCGTCACGGGACAGAACACCGGGGAGCTGTTTTTT. Translated: CATVTGQNTGELFF.

This clone was detected only once. The same CDR3 also results from other DNA sequences found in this sample. The chain carries TRBV4-1 and TRBJ2-7; D might be TRBD1 (7 bases). CDR1 and CDR2 (germline): MGHRA, YSYEKL. V dropped 2 bases and J dropped 3 bases, with 14 bases sitting between them. The CDR3 covers 15 residues. The CDR3 nucleotides are TGCGCCAGCAGCCAACCGACAGGGAGGTACTACGAGCAGTACTTC. This translates into CASSQPTGRYYEQYF.

The chain links TRBV7-2 to TRBJ1-5; no clear D gene. CDR3 length equals 14 residues. Trimming removed 3 bases from V and 2 bases from J, with 8 bases in between. CDR1 and CDR2 (germline): SGHTA, FQGNSA. The CDR3 sequence is CASSLGIRNQPQHF. The CDR3 region has the DNA TGTGCCAGCAGCTTGGGGATACGCAATCAGCCCCAGCATTTT.

The chain combines TRBV28 with TRBJ2-1, with TRBD2 identical over 10 bases. Germline lookup yields CDR1 MDHEN and CDR2 SYDVKM. V shed 2 bases, J shed 8 bases, and the junction held 12 bases outside the gene matches. This CDR3 has 17 amino acids. The chain's CDR3 is CASSLGVGLADIDEQFF. CDR3 DNA: TGTGCCAGCAGTTTAGGGGTAGGACTAGCGGATATAGATGAGCAGTTCTTC.

A few counts support this clone. The rearrangement uses TRBV7-2 and TRBJ1-4, with TRBD1 identical over 8 bases. This CDR3 spans 16 amino acids. V lost 5 bases to trimming and J lost 3 bases; unmatched junction nucleotides: 8. From germline, CDR1 is SGHTA and CDR2 FQGNSA. The CDR3 DNA reads TGTGCCAGCAGCCCAAGACAGGGGACGGCTAATGAAAAACTGTTTTTT. Amino acid sequence: CASSPRQGTANEKLFF.

The rearrangement links TRBV14 to TRBJ1-2; maybe TRBD1 (5 bases). The CDR3 is 12 residues long. V was trimmed by 4 bases and J by 7 bases, leaving 10 bases between them. Germline loops: CDR1 SGHDN, CDR2 FVKESK. CDR3 protein: CASSRGGVGYTF. DNA for the CDR3: TGTGCCAGCAGCCGGGGGGGAGTTGGCTACACCTTC.

This chain joins TRBV2 and TRBJ2-2; no reliable D call. The V gene lost 4 bases and the J gene lost 6 bases, with 9 bases spanning the gap. The CDR3 has 13 residues. Germline-derived CDR1 and CDR2 are SNHLY and FYNNEI. In DNA, the CDR3 is TGTGCCAGCAGTGGATTGAGGTCCGGGGAGCTGTTTTTT. Protein sequence: CASSGLRSGELFF.

CDR3 nucleotides: TGTGCCAGCAGCCCGAGAAGCGGGACGGTCTCCTACGAGCAGTACTTC. It encodes CASSPRSGTVSYEQYF. This chain uses TRBV9 with TRBJ2-7; 7 bases are shared with TRBD2. V trimming: 4 bases; J trimming: 0 bases; junction bases outside the gene matches: 10. There are 16 residues in the CDR3. In germline, CDR1 is SGDLS, CDR2 YYNGEE. The whole variable domain, remainder taken from reference TRBV9 and TRBJ2-7, is DSGVTQTPKHLITATGQRVTLRCSPRSGDLSVYWYQQSLDQGLQFLIQYYNGEERAKGNILERFSAQQFPDLHSELNLSSLELGDSALYFCASSPRSGTVSYEQYFGPGTRLTVT.

This clone has more than one count but fewer than ten. This chain joins TRBV19 and TRBJ1-2, with D hard to call. CDR1 is LNHDA and CDR2 is SQIVND in the germline V gene (reference sequence). The V gene lost 2 bases and the J gene lost 8 bases, with 18 bases spanning the gap. This CDR3 has 15 amino acids. The CDR3, as DNA: TGTGCCAGTAGTATACTTGCACCACAGACTGGCGGCTACACCTTC. It specifies CASSILAPQTGGYTF. The whole variable domain, filled in from reference TRBV19 and TRBJ1-2, reads DGGITQSPKYLFRKEGQNVTLSCEQNLNHDAMYWYRQDPGQGLRLIYYSQIVNDFQKGDIAEGYSVSREKKESFPLTVTSAQKNPTAFYLCASSILAPQTGGYTFGSGTRLTVV.

The chain is built from TRBV9 and TRBJ2-1; perhaps TRBD1 as D (6 bases). The CDR3 runs 13 residues. Deletions cut 3 bases from V and 8 bases from J, with 12 bases between. Germline CDR1 reads SGDLS; CDR2 reads YYNGEE. The CDR3 coding sequence is TGTGCCAGCAGCGCAACACAGGGCTATGAGCAGTTCTTC. Translating it yields CASSATQGYEQFF.

The sample holds a few counts of this clone. V usage is TRBV27 and J usage is TRBJ2-3, with D perhaps TRBD1 (5 bases). Trimming took 6 bases from V and 1 from J, leaving 8 bases between them. The germline CDR1 and CDR2 sequences are MNHEY and SMNVEV (reference sequence). This CDR3 comprises 13 residues. The CDR3 DNA reads as TGTGCCAGCAGGATGACAGGCACAGATACGCAGTATTTT. Translated, it gives CASRMTGTDTQYF.

Only a few counts were recorded for this clone. The chain recombines TRBV30 with TRBJ2-7; the D is unclear. The CDR3 runs 14 residues. Germline V gene sequence: CDR1 GTSNPN, CDR2 SVGIG (reference sequence). V lost 0 bases to trimming and J lost 1 base, with 10 bases between them. CDR3 DNA: TGTGCCTGGAGTGTACTGGCCCTTTCCTACGAGCAGTACTTC. It is translated as CAWSVLALSYEQYF.

In its sample, this clone was seen a few times. V and J are TRBV28 and TRBJ1-2, with 8 bases that match TRBD1. The CDR3 totals 14 residues. The germline V gene encodes CDR1 MDHEN and CDR2 SYDVKM. Trimming took 6 bases from V and 4 from J; bases not matched to a gene: 7. DNA of the CDR3: TGTGCCAGCAGACCGACAGGGGCCGTCTATGGCTACACCTTC. This encodes CASRPTGAVYGYTF.

This clone showed up just a few times. The chain is built from TRBV5-4 and TRBJ2-3, with 9 bases aligning to TRBD1. CDR3 length equals 15 residues. Germline CDR1 is SGHNT and CDR2 is YYREEE (reference sequence). V trimming: 1 base; J trimming: 6 bases; junction bases outside the gene matches: 6. CDR3 region: CASSLRDRVGDTQYF. The DNA for the CDR3 is TGTGCCAGCAGCTTGAGGGACAGGGTGGGGGATACGCAGTATTTT.

The table lists this clone with a few counts. The chain employs TRBV9 and TRBJ2-7; D is possibly TRBD2 (6 bases). Deletions cut 5 bases from V and 5 bases from J, with 11 bases between. The V gene's germline CDR1 is SGDLS and CDR2 YYNGEE. This CDR3 has 12 amino acids. The CDR3 bases are TGTGCCAGCAGTCCACGGAGGGACGAGCAGTACTTC. It codes for CASSPRRDEQYF.

This clone has a handful of counts. CDR3 bases: TGCAGCGTTGCAACTCAGGGTTTATTAGCCAAAAACATTCAGTACTTC. It translates to CSVATQGLLAKNIQYF. The V and J genes are TRBV29-1 and TRBJ2-4, with D possibly TRBD1 on 5 matching bases. The CDR3 has 16 residues. Germline V gene lookup returns CDR1 SQVTM and CDR2 ANQGSEA. The V and J ends lost 4 bases and 0 bases respectively, with 16 bases between them.

This clone was observed a handful of times. V gene TRBV19 combines with J gene TRBJ1-5, with a possible D match to TRBD1 (6 bases). The V gene lost 7 bases and the J gene lost 9 bases, with 13 bases spanning the gap. This CDR3 spans 12 amino acids. The germline CDR1 and CDR2 sequences are LNHDA and SQIVND (reference sequence). Written as DNA, the CDR3 is TGTGCCAGTATTACAGGGAGCGGGCCCCAGCATTTT. It is translated as CASITGSGPQHF.

This clone came up a few times. This chain connects TRBV18 to TRBJ1-1; D gene unclear. The CDR3 extends over 18 amino acids. V was clipped by 3 bases and J by 5 bases, with 25 bases between them. In germline, CDR1 is KGHSH, CDR2 LQKENI. CDR3 sequence (DNA): TGTGCCAGCTCACCCTCTATACCGTCCGCGGGGATAGGGACTGAAGCTTTCTTT. Its translation is CASSPSIPSAGIGTEAFF.

This clone was found a few times. The chain is built from TRBV7-2 and TRBJ2-1, with TRBD2 identical over 13 bases. The CDR3 spans 19 residues. The trim removed 3 bases at V and 1 base at J, leaving 9 bases unmatched. Looked up from germline, CDR1 is SGHTA and CDR2 is FQGNSA. Here the CDR3 DNA reads TGTGCCAGCAGCTTGACTAGCGGGGGGCTCACACGGTCCTACAATGAGCAGTTCTTC. The encoded protein is CASSLTSGGLTRSYNEQFF.

This clone has only a few counts. V gene TRBV19 combines with J gene TRBJ1-1, with D perhaps matching TRBD1 (5 bases). The V gene lost 3 bases and the J gene lost 7 bases, with 15 bases spanning the gap. The CDR3 runs 14 residues. Per germline, CDR1 LNHDA and CDR2 SQIVND (reference sequence). CDR3 sequence: CASSIQGEVGEAFF. CDR3 nucleotides: TGTGCCAGTAGTATCCAAGGGGAGGTCGGTGAAGCTTTCTTT.